These 3 T cell receptor beta chains share one sample of origin, sequenced in a study of long-term antiretroviral therapy in people with HIV. They ran version v3.0 of the immunoSEQ assay at survey level. TCRdb's table, derived via immunoSEQ multiplex PCR, lists solely in-frame clones and lacks some. The sample has approximately 6,400 clones, roughly 80% seen once. The specimen was unsorted PBMCs, collected 0.5 years before starting antiretroviral therapy. Receptor source: a middle-aged man with HIV.

The chain is built from TRBV29-1 and TRBJ2-3, with 10 positions matching TRBD1. The V gene's germline CDR1 is SQVTM and CDR2 ANQGSEA. The CDR3 is made up of 15 amino acids. J was trimmed by 0 bases and V by 1 base; bases with no gene match: 1. The CDR3 is CSVEGQGASTDTQYF. The CDR3 bases are TGCAGCGTTGAAGGACAGGGGGCGAGCACAGATACGCAGTATTTT.

The V gene is TRBV5-1, the J gene TRBJ2-7; 10 bases are a match to TRBD1. CDR3 length: 16 amino acids. V trimming: 2 bases; J trimming: 3 bases; junction bases outside the gene matches: 8. CDR1 is SGHRS, CDR2 YFSETQ, per germline. The CDR3 loop reads CASSFGGTGAFYEQYF. The CDR3 coding sequence is TGCGCCAGCAGCTTCGGCGGGACAGGGGCCTTCTACGAGCAGTACTTC.

The J gene is TRBJ1-4, the V gene TRBV6-1, with 7 nucleotides matching TRBD1. This CDR3 has 14 residues. V was clipped by 6 bases and J by 3 bases; unmatched bases: 4. The germline gives CDR1 MNHNS, CDR2 SASEGT. The CDR3 is CASRRGPANEKLFF. The CDR3 DNA sequence: TGTGCCAGCAGGAGGGGGCCCGCTAATGAAAAACTGTTTTTT.